The 28 T cell receptor beta chains reported below all come from one sample, sequenced in a study of T cell responses to AZD1222 COVID-19 vaccine. Assay used: immunoSEQ multiplex PCR; TCRdb lists only in-frame clones, some missing. The table lists tens of thousands of clones, 85% of them singletons. This material consisted of peripheral blood, taken on day 0 of AZD1222 vaccination. These receptors came from an adult in good health.

The CDR3 region is CASSYEVSADYEQYF. DNA for the CDR3: TGTGCCAGCAGTTACGAGGTCTCTGCAGACTACGAGCAGTACTTC. The genes are TRBV6-5 and TRBJ2-7; D gene unclear. The CDR3 extends over 15 amino acids. V shed 2 bases and J shed 3 bases, with 14 bases lying between them. The germline CDR1 and CDR2 sequences are MNHEY and SVGAGI.

The count of this clone is one. The V and J genes are TRBV7-3 and TRBJ1-2, with D perhaps matching TRBD1 (5 bases). Germline CDR1 SGHTA, CDR2 FQGTGA. The V end was cut by 7 bases, the J end by 0 bases, with 15 bases between. This CDR3 has 15 amino acids. DNA of the CDR3: TGTGCCAGCACCCAGGGTGGATACTCTAACTATGGCTACACCTTC. Amino acids: CASTQGGYSNYGYTF.

This chain uses TRBV15 with TRBJ1-4, with 8 bases aligning to TRBD1. Germline V gene sequence: CDR1 LNHNV, CDR2 YYDKDF (reference sequence). The CDR3 has 16 residues. J lost 8 bases, V lost 1 base, and 9 bases had no gene match. CDR3 in amino acids: CATSRGGRGREEKLFF. CDR3 DNA sequence: TGTGCCACCAGCAGAGGGGGCAGGGGGCGCGAGGAAAAACTGTTTTTT.

The chain joins TRBV7-9 to TRBJ1-1, with D maybe TRBD1 (5 bases). CDR3 length: 15 amino acids. V was cut by 1 base and J by 1 base, with 10 bases left in between. Germline CDR1 SEHNR, CDR2 FQNEAQ (reference sequence). CDR3 nucleotides: TGTGCCAGCAGCTTAGGGAATGGGGGGAACACTGAAGCTTTCTTT. Its protein is CASSLGNGGNTEAFF.

The chain combines TRBV28 with TRBJ2-1; 9 positions agree with TRBD2. V shed 5 bases and J 0 bases; nucleotides not matched to a gene: 14. This CDR3 has 19 residues. Germline V lookup: CDR1 MDHEN, CDR2 SYDVKM. DNA for the CDR3: TGTGCCAGCAGTGGACCGGGACTAGCCCCCGCCAGCTCCTACAATGAGCAGTTCTTC. Amino acids: CASSGPGLAPASSYNEQFF.

The CDR3 sequence is CASSATGGRDQPQHF. CDR3 in DNA: TGTGCCAGCAGCGCCACAGGGGGCAGGGATCAGCCCCAGCATTTT. This chain joins TRBV5-6 and TRBJ1-5, with 9 bases aligning to TRBD1. J was trimmed by 5 bases and V by 4 bases; bases with no gene match: 7. The germline V gene has CDR1 SGHDT and CDR2 YYEEEE. The CDR3 is 15 amino acids. Supplemented by reference TRBV5-6 and TRBJ1-5, the full variable domain reads DAGVTQSPTHLIKTRGQQVTLRCSPKSGHDTVSWYQQALGQGPQFIFQYYEEEERQRGNFPDRFSGHQFPNYSSELNVNALLLGDSALYLCASSATGGRDQPQHFGDGTRLSIL.

V and J are TRBV5-1 and TRBJ2-3; 15 nucleotides agree with TRBD2. CDR1 and CDR2 (germline): SGHRS, YFSETQ. This CDR3 spans 18 amino acids. The V and J ends lost 2 bases and 2 bases, in that order; junction bases with no gene match: 6. CDR3 coding DNA: TGCGCCAGCAGCTTAGCGGGACTAGCGGGGGGCCTCACAGATACGCAGTATTTT. Its translation is CASSLAGLAGGLTDTQYF.

This clone came up a few times. The chain employs TRBV6-5 and TRBJ1-1; D gene ambiguous. V lost 6 bases, J lost 1 base, and 9 bases lay in between. In germline, CDR1 is MNHEY, CDR2 SVGAGI. CDR3 length: 13 residues. Here the CDR3 DNA reads TGTGCCAGCAGGCCCGTCGGGAACACTGAAGCTTTCTTT. Amino acids: CASRPVGNTEAFF.

The chain uses TRBV6-5 and TRBJ2-3; D unclear. Deletions cut 6 bases from V and 2 bases from J, with 12 bases between. Germline loops: CDR1 MNHEY, CDR2 SVGAGI. This CDR3 region has 14 residues. This CDR3 is CASSPPGLTDTQYF. Here the CDR3 DNA reads TGTGCCAGCAGCCCGCCTGGGCTCACAGATACGCAGTATTTT.

This chain uses TRBV11-2 with TRBJ1-1; TRBD1 agrees at 8 bases. V lost 5 bases, J lost 7 bases, and 12 bases stayed unmatched. The germline V gene has CDR1 SGHAT and CDR2 FQNNGV. CDR3 size: 15 residues. The CDR3 nucleotides are TGTGCCAGCAGCACACATGGGGACAGGACCAGTGAAGCTTTCTTT. Its protein product is CASSTHGDRTSEAFF.

This chain links TRBV5-8 with TRBJ1-5; D is undetermined. V was trimmed by 0 bases and J by 5 bases, leaving 9 bases between them. The germline CDR1 and CDR2 sequences are SGHTS and YDEGEE. The CDR3 runs to 14 residues. CDR3 bases: TGTGCCAGCAGCTTGGTGGCAGATTATCAGCCCCAGCATTTT. Residues: CASSLVADYQPQHF.

The chain uses TRBV2 and TRBJ1-2; 8 bases match TRBD1. The trim removed 4 bases at V and 1 base at J, leaving 5 bases unmatched. This CDR3 spans 15 amino acids. The germline V gene has CDR1 SNHLY and CDR2 FYNNEI. CDR3 amino acids: CASSALGQGNYGYTF. In nucleotides, the CDR3 is TGTGCCAGCAGTGCCCTTGGACAGGGTAACTATGGCTACACCTTC.

V usage is TRBV2 and J usage is TRBJ2-5; D unclear. Germline V lookup: CDR1 SNHLY, CDR2 FYNNEI. The CDR3 contains 14 residues. The ends were cut back, 3 bases at V and 2 bases at J, with 10 bases in the middle. The CDR3 region has the DNA TGTGCCAGCAGTGAGGAGAGTCCGCAAGAGACCCAGTACTTC. Encoded protein: CASSEESPQETQYF.

This clone was counted only a few times. V is TRBV6-1 and J is TRBJ2-5, with D possibly being TRBD1 or TRBD2 (5 bases each). Trimming cost V 3 bases and J 4 bases, with 12 bases left between them. Germline assignment: CDR1 MNHNS and CDR2 SASEGT. This CDR3 is 14 amino acids long. The CDR3 DNA reads as TGTGCCAGCAGTGAGCCGGGGCTAGCAGAGACCCAGTACTTC. This encodes CASSEPGLAETQYF.

The CDR3 region has the DNA TGTGCCAGCAGTTCGGAGGAGACCCAGTACTTC. It specifies CASSSEETQYF. The chain couples TRBV28 to TRBJ2-5; D is unclear. CDR1 and CDR2 from the germline V gene are MDHEN and SYDVKM. The CDR3 runs 11 residues. The V end was cut by 4 bases, the J end by 5 bases, with 5 bases between.

V gene TRBV11-2 combines with J gene TRBJ1-1; 11 bases agree with TRBD1. J was trimmed by 1 base and V by 6 bases; bases with no gene match: 7. Germline lookup yields CDR1 SGHAT and CDR2 FQNNGV. This CDR3 contains 16 residues. The CDR3 loop reads CASRPRDRGTNTEAFF. The CDR3 DNA follows: TGTGCCAGCAGACCACGGGACAGGGGGACGAACACTGAAGCTTTCTTT.

This chain joins TRBV3-1 (or the pseudogene TRBV3-2) and TRBJ2-2, with unresolved D. The CDR3 runs 16 residues. CDR1 and CDR2 from the germline V gene are LGHDT and YNNKEL (reference sequence). With 4 bases removed from V and 5 bases from J, the gap between germline ends came to 17 bases. CDR3 coding DNA: TGTGCCAGCAGCCCTTTCGCGGTATCTAAAACCGGGGAGCTGTTTTTT. As protein: CASSPFAVSKTGELFF.

V is TRBV28 and J is TRBJ1-1; D is perhaps TRBD1 (6 bases). This CDR3 region has 14 residues. The V end lost 7 bases, the J end lost 1 base, and 13 bases lay between the germline ends. Germline V gives CDR1 MDHEN, CDR2 SYDVKM. The CDR3 DNA reads TGTGCCAGCATTAGGGGGGCAGCGAACACTGAAGCTTTCTTT. Translated: CASIRGAANTEAFF.

This clone was found once. The gene calls are TRBV9 and TRBJ2-7; D not certain. V was clipped by 0 bases and J by 1 base, with 14 bases between them. The CDR3 has 16 amino acids. Looked up from germline, CDR1 is SGDLS and CDR2 is YYNGEE. CDR3 bases: TGTGCCAGCAGCGTAGGCCCGGCCGCGACTTCCTACGAGCAGTACTTC. It translates to CASSVGPAATSYEQYF.

The genes are TRBV5-1 and TRBJ1-2, with unresolved D. This CDR3 has 11 residues. V was pared by 0 bases and J by 8 bases, with 5 bases between. Germline V gene lookup returns CDR1 SGHRS and CDR2 YFSETQ. CDR3 protein: CASSLDGGYTF. DNA for the CDR3: TGCGCCAGCAGCTTGGATGGGGGCTACACCTTC.

The rearrangement links TRBV7-9 to TRBJ1-2; D is unresolved. Germline CDR1 reads SEHNR; CDR2 reads FQNEAQ (reference sequence). This CDR3 contains 13 residues. The germline V and J ends were trimmed by 1 base and 6 bases, with 9 bases remaining between them. CDR3 coding DNA: TGTGCCAGCAGCTTAGTACGGACCCATGGCTACACCTTC. This sequence encodes CASSLVRTHGYTF.

This sequence joins TRBV6-5 and TRBJ2-5; perhaps TRBD1 as D (6 bases). The length of the CDR3 is 13 residues. From germline, CDR1 is MNHEY and CDR2 SVGAGI. The V end was cut by 8 bases, the J end by 5 bases, with 15 bases between. The CDR3 reads CASARGDKETQYF. DNA for the CDR3: TGTGCCAGCGCCAGGGGAGATAAGGAGACCCAGTACTTC.

The chain carries TRBV3-1 (or the pseudogene TRBV3-2) and TRBJ2-1; 8 nucleotides match TRBD2. Per the germline V gene, CDR1 is LGHDT and CDR2 is YNNKEL (reference sequence). This CDR3 comprises 15 residues. The V segment lost 4 bases and the J segment 7 bases; nucleotides outside the gene matches: 9. The chain's CDR3 is CASSRAGEVENEQFF. The CDR3 nucleotides read TGTGCCAGCAGCCGAGCGGGGGAGGTGGAAAATGAGCAGTTCTTC.

This CDR3 is CASSLEGAHNEKLFF. The CDR3, as DNA: TGTGCCAGCAGCTTAGAAGGGGCCCATAATGAAAAACTGTTTTTT. This chain connects TRBV7-9 to TRBJ1-4; TRBD1 might be the D (5 bases). The germline V gene has CDR1 SEHNR and CDR2 FQNEAQ (reference sequence). The CDR3 totals 15 residues. V lost 1 base and J lost 4, with 10 bases in between.

The genes are TRBV19 and TRBJ1-5, with 10 bases that match TRBD1. This CDR3 comprises 16 residues. Looked up from germline, CDR1 is LNHDA and CDR2 is SQIVND (reference sequence). The V and J ends lost 3 bases and 3 bases, in that order; junction bases with no gene match: 5. This CDR3 is CASSIGQGVPNQPQHF. As DNA, the CDR3 is TGTGCCAGTAGTATTGGACAGGGGGTGCCCAATCAGCCCCAGCATTTT.

The chain has TRBV12-1 and TRBJ1-2. TRBV12-1 is listed as a pseudogene. This CDR3 has 14 amino acids. The CDR3 DNA reads as TGTGCCAGCAGCTTCGAGCGGGGGGTCTGTGGCTACACCTTC. As protein: CASSFERGVCGYTF.

The chain carries TRBV5-1 and TRBJ1-2; 11 nucleotides match TRBD1. After removal of 4 bases from V and 3 bases from J, the junction contained 14 bases not matched to a gene. The CDR3 runs 18 residues. Per the germline V gene, CDR1 is SGHRS and CDR2 is YFSETQ. This CDR3 is CASSPDRTGGLAHYGYTF. The CDR3 coding sequence is TGCGCCAGCAGCCCGGACCGGACAGGGGGCCTCGCCCACTATGGCTACACCTTC.

The rearrangement joins TRBV5-4 to TRBJ2-7, with TRBD2 identical over 7 bases. Trimming cost V 4 bases and J 7 bases; bases outside gene matches: 14. Germline CDR1 is SGHNT and CDR2 is YYREEE (reference sequence). The CDR3 spans 15 residues. The CDR3 DNA reads TGTGCCAGCAGCGGGGGGGACCGTCAAACCCCTGAGCAGTACTTC. Its protein is CASSGGDRQTPEQYF. Looking up the rest from reference TRBV5-4 and TRBJ2-7 gives the full variable domain: ETGVTQSPTHLIKTRGQQVTLRCSSQSGHNTVSWYQQALGQGPQFIFQYYREEENGRGNFPPRFSGLQFPNYSSELNVNALELDDSALYLCASSGGDRQTPEQYFGPGTRLTVT.